The 20 T cell receptor beta chains presented below share a single source sample, sequenced in a study of Ad26.COV2.S vaccination and SARS-CoV-2 variants (dated by TCRdb to the early 2020s). The treatment or condition label, read with the paper, signifies: 15 to 20 received Ad26.COV2.S at low or high dose, single or two shots; 5 received placebo; per-sample allocation not given. Repertoires of vaccine and placebo recipients were sequenced from samples taken on day 63 after the first injection. Receptor libraries were prepared by the immunoSEQ multiplex PCR assay. TCRdb obtained this table from immuneACCESS and retained in-frame rearrangements with V and J assigned. These tables miss some clones; where compared with another copy, unresolved V genes account for less than half of the shortfall, and the remainder is unexplained. The sample table shows around 340,000 clones, and roughly 90% are seen once. Of the sample, approximately 5% is held by the ten largest clones.

The sequencing here drew on peripheral blood, taken in a trial of Ad26.COV2.S vaccine versus placebo. These receptor sequences come from a person between 18 and 59 years old who received the Ad26.COV2.S COVID-19 vaccine or a placebo.

The V gene is TRBV19, the J gene TRBJ2-1; tentatively, D is TRBD1 (6 bases). Germline CDR1 reads LNHDA; CDR2 reads SQIVND (reference sequence). The CDR3 is 13 amino acids. Trimming removed 4 bases from V and 6 bases from J, with 10 bases in between. CDR3 sequence (DNA): TGTGCCAGTAGTAAGGACAGCTCCAATGAGCAGTTCTTC. Its protein product is CASSKDSSNEQFF.

This clone was seen a handful of times. The V and J genes are TRBV7-9 and TRBJ2-2; 7 nucleotides align to TRBD1. With V trimmed by 4 bases and J by 2 bases, 1 base remained unmatched. The CDR3 has 14 amino acids. Germline lookup yields CDR1 SEHNR and CDR2 FQNEAQ (reference sequence). CDR3 DNA: TGTGCCAGCAGCTGGACAGGAAACACCGGGGAGCTGTTTTTT. It translates to CASSWTGNTGELFF. The full variable domain, with the rest looked up from reference TRBV7-9 and TRBJ2-2, is DTGVSQNPRHKITKRGQNVTFRCDPISEHNRLYWYRQTLGQGPEFLTYFQNEAQLEKSRLLSDRFSAERPKGSFSTLEIQRTEQGDSAMYLCASSWTGNTGELFFGEGSRLTVL.

The chain links TRBV10-3 to TRBJ2-1; 7 positions match TRBD1. Germline lookup yields CDR1 ENHRY and CDR2 SYGVKD. The CDR3 covers 12 residues. V lost 8 bases and J lost 8; bases outside the gene matches: 6. The CDR3 loop is CAIGRQGDEQFF. The CDR3 bases are TGTGCCATCGGCAGACAGGGCGATGAGCAGTTCTTC.

The chain recombines TRBV5-5 with TRBJ2-7, with 10 nucleotides matching TRBD2. Unmatched junction bases numbered 3, after V lost 3 bases and J lost 3 bases. There are 14 residues in the CDR3. The germline V gene has CDR1 SGHKS and CDR2 YYEKEE (reference sequence). The CDR3 sequence: CASSSLAGNYEQYF. In DNA form, the CDR3 reads TGTGCCAGCAGCTCACTAGCGGGGAACTACGAGCAGTACTTC.

The J gene is TRBJ1-5, the V gene TRBV5-6; weak D call: TRBD1 (5 bases). The CDR3 runs 14 residues. From germline, CDR1 is SGHDT and CDR2 YYEEEE. Trimming cost V 0 bases and J 8 bases, with 12 bases left between them. Written as DNA, the CDR3 is TGTGCCAGCAGCTTGGTAGGGGATTTTGAGCCCCAGCATTTT. Translated: CASSLVGDFEPQHF.

The chain is built from TRBV27 and TRBJ1-2, with 7 bases that match TRBD1. J lost 8 bases, V lost 6 bases, and 9 bases had no gene match. The CDR3 runs 13 residues. Germline assignment: CDR1 MNHEY and CDR2 SMNVEV (reference sequence). Here the CDR3 reads CASRRIRGDGYTF. The CDR3 DNA reads as TGTGCCAGCAGAAGAATCAGGGGGGACGGCTACACCTTC.

J is TRBJ2-2 and V is TRBV5-4, with D unresolved. CDR3 length equals 15 residues. V lost 4 bases to trimming and J lost 0 bases, with 10 bases between them. Germline V gene sequence: CDR1 SGHNT, CDR2 YYREEE (reference sequence). The CDR3 nucleotides are TGTGCCAGCAGCGGGTTGGGTACGAACACCGGGGAGCTGTTTTTT. This codes for CASSGLGTNTGELFF.

The V call is TRBV5-1, the J call TRBJ1-1; weak D call: TRBD1 (5 bases). Trimming took off 5 bases at V and 0 bases at J, with 14 bases between the two ends. The CDR3 is 15 residues long. Germline V gene lookup returns CDR1 SGHRS and CDR2 YFSETQ. The CDR3 region has the DNA TGCGCCAGCAGGGTACAAGGGGCGATGAACACTGAAGCTTTCTTT. Protein product: CASRVQGAMNTEAFF.

This rearrangement joins TRBV3-1 (or the pseudogene TRBV3-2) to TRBJ1-1, with D tentatively TRBD1 (5 bases). Germline V CDR1 and CDR2: LGHDT, YNNKEL (reference sequence). The CDR3 is 13 amino acids. V lost 3 bases and J 7 bases, leaving 12 bases between the germline ends. The chain's CDR3 is CASSHRRGVEAFF. For the CDR3, the DNA is TGTGCCAGCAGCCACCGAAGGGGAGTTGAAGCTTTCTTT.

The V gene is TRBV7-9, the J gene TRBJ2-7, with 9 bases identical to TRBD1. Germline trimming cut 6 bases from V and 3 bases from J; bases unmatched to any gene: 6. The CDR3 runs to 14 residues. Germline CDR1 SEHNR, CDR2 FQNEAQ (reference sequence). In DNA form, the CDR3 reads TGTGCCAGCAGTCGTCCGGGACAGGGCTACGAGCAGTACTTC. Its protein is CASSRPGQGYEQYF.

This clone was seen more than once but under ten times. The chain joins TRBV5-7 to TRBJ1-1; D unclear. TRBV5-7 is given ORF status, its function remaining uncertain. V was trimmed by 0 bases and J by 0 bases, leaving 6 bases between them. The CDR3 has 14 amino acids. CDR3 sequence (DNA): TGTGCCAGCAGCTTGGGAGGCTTGAACACTGAAGCTTTCTTT. This gives the protein CASSLGGLNTEAFF.

The chain combines TRBV7-2 with TRBJ2-7, with D tentatively TRBD1 or TRBD2 (5 bases each). The germline V and J ends were trimmed by 3 bases and 4 bases, with 13 bases remaining between them. Germline V gives CDR1 SGHTA, CDR2 FQGNSA. This CDR3 spans 14 amino acids. The CDR3 nucleotides read TGTGCCAGCAGCTTCCCGGGGCGAGTGTACGAGCAGTACTTC. It translates to CASSFPGRVYEQYF.

The chain recombines TRBV6-5 with TRBJ2-5; possible D gene TRBD2, 6 bases. The CDR3 has 13 amino acids. V lost 8 bases, J lost 0 bases, and 10 bases lay in between. In germline, CDR1 is MNHEY, CDR2 SVGAGI. Here the CDR3 reads CASSRGYQETQYF. CDR3 in DNA: TGTGCCAGCTCTCGGGGGTACCAAGAGACCCAGTACTTC.

The gene calls are TRBV19 and TRBJ1-5; a possible D gene is TRBD1 (5 bases). Trimming shortened V by 5 bases and J by 3 bases, and 17 bases separated the two germline ends. CDR1 and CDR2 from the germline V gene are LNHDA and SQIVND (reference sequence). The CDR3 runs to 16 residues. The CDR3, as DNA: TGTGCCAGTAGTCCGCGAGGGGAGGGAAACAATCAGCCCCAGCATTTT. Its protein is CASSPRGEGNNQPQHF.

V is TRBV10-1 and J is TRBJ2-2; unclear D gene. The CDR3 loop spans 13 amino acids. Per the germline V gene, CDR1 is WNHNN and CDR2 is SYGVQD (reference sequence). V lost 4 bases, J lost 7 bases, and 10 bases lay in between. CDR3 sequence (DNA): TGCGCCAGCAGTGCGACGGCAGACGGGGAGCTGTTTTTT. Protein sequence: CASSATADGELFF.

This clone showed up just a few times. The chain has TRBV7-9 and TRBJ2-7, with D possibly TRBD2 on 5 matching bases. CDR3 size: 14 residues. Germline loops: CDR1 SEHNR, CDR2 FQNEAQ (reference sequence). The V end was cut by 2 bases, the J end by 3 bases, with 11 bases between. CDR3 sequence: CASSLWGEVYEQYF. The CDR3 nucleotides are TGTGCCAGCAGCTTATGGGGAGAAGTCTACGAGCAGTACTTC.

The chain uses TRBV30 and TRBJ2-2; TRBD2 is a possible D gene (5 bases). V was shortened by 2 bases and J by 4 bases, with 5 bases between the two germline ends. Germline V CDR1 and CDR2: GTSNPN, SVGIG (reference sequence). The length of the CDR3 is 12 residues. The CDR3 coding sequence is TGTGCCTGGAGTCGGGGCACCGGGGAGCTGTTTTTT. Translating gives CAWSRGTGELFF. Full variable domain (missing parts from reference TRBV30 and TRBJ2-2): SQTIHQWPATLVQPVGSPLSLECTVEGTSNPNLYWYRQAAGRGLQLLFYSVGIGQISSEVPQNLSASRPQDRQFILSSKKLLLSDSGFYLCAWSRGTGELFFGEGSRLTVL.

The chain carries TRBV2 and TRBJ2-2; D is ambiguous. The CDR3 loop spans 15 amino acids. V lost 4 bases, J lost 2 bases, and 11 bases lay in between. Germline V gives CDR1 SNHLY, CDR2 FYNNEI. The CDR3 protein is CASSGRTKNTGELFF. The CDR3 nucleotides are TGTGCCAGCAGTGGAAGGACCAAAAACACCGGGGAGCTGTTTTTT. Complete variable domain (other parts from reference TRBV2 and TRBJ2-2): EPEVTQTPSHQVTQMGQEVILRCVPISNHLYFYWYRQILGQKVEFLVSFYNNEISEKSEIFDDQFSVERPDGSNFTLKIRSTKLEDSAMYFCASSGRTKNTGELFFGEGSRLTVL.

The genes are TRBV6-6 and TRBJ1-1; the D gene is possibly TRBD1 (5 bases). The CDR3 is made up of 14 amino acids. Germline CDR1 reads MNHNY; CDR2 reads SVGAGI (reference sequence). The V and J ends lost 6 bases and 1 base respectively, with 12 bases between them. The CDR3 reads CASRPDNPNTEAFF. CDR3 in DNA: TGTGCCAGCAGACCGGACAACCCGAACACTGAAGCTTTCTTT.

The V gene is TRBV6-2 or TRBV6-3, the J gene TRBJ2-2; 7 positions agree with TRBD2. Germline CDR1 and CDR2: MNHEY and SVGEGT. Trimming removed 2 bases from V and 5 bases from J; junction bases left unmatched: 2. This CDR3 is built from 14 residues. CDR3: CASSYAGVTGELFF. The CDR3 DNA is TGTGCCAGCAGTTACGCGGGAGTTACCGGGGAGCTGTTTTTT.